This T cell receptor (beta chain) was recovered during a study of OX40 agonist ivuxolimab in advanced cancers. Study summary: Past anti-PD-1, anti-PD-L1 or anti-CTLA-4 therapy was accepted, and roughly 42% had received some. Three patients responded partially, comprising one with hepatocellular carcinoma and two with cutaneous melanoma.

The CDR3 is 14 residues long. Unmatched junction bases numbered 3, after V lost 3 bases and J lost 2 bases. Looked up from germline, CDR1 is SGHAT and CDR2 is FQNNGV. Assay used: immunoSEQ multiplex PCR; TCRdb lists only in-frame clones, some missing. The table lists about 69,000 clones, more than 85% of them singletons, with about 0.3% in the top ten. The sample in question was CD4+ or CD8+ T cells sorted from blood, obtained in a trial of the OX40 agonist ivuxolimab. The chain uses TRBV11-2 and TRBJ2-5; 7 bases are shared with TRBD1. The TCR was taken from an adult with an advanced solid tumor such as melanoma, head and neck, liver or kidney cancer. The CDR3 DNA reads TGTGCCAGCAGCTTGACAGGGTGGCAAGAGACCCAGTACTTC. Encoded protein: CASSLTGWQETQYF.